This T cell receptor beta chain came from a study of blood T cell repertoires in COVID-19. Across the whole study: Material from acute and convalescent COVID-19 was sourced from the United States, Italy and Spain.

The assay was immunoSEQ multiplex PCR, and TCRdb's table has in-frame clones only and misses some. The data show some 260,000 clones, with 65% to 90% seen just once and 1.5% to 2% held by the top ten. This clone was detected only a few times. The sequenced material came from PBMCs or T cells enriched from blood (not recorded which). This TCR was recovered from a man aged 35-49 years who had recovered from COVID-19.

The CDR3 nucleotides read TGCGCCAGCAGCTTTGGGACAGGGGATCAGCCCCAGCATTTT. Its translation is CASSFGTGDQPQHF. The chain is built from TRBV5-1 and TRBJ1-5, with TRBD1 matching 10 bases. Trimming at V came to 2 bases and at J to 5 bases, leaving 1 base not matched to a gene. The CDR3 consists of 14 residues. Germline V gene lookup returns CDR1 SGHRS and CDR2 YFSETQ.